Reported below is one TCR beta chain. Its antigen is unidentified. The data were obtained in a study of blood T cells in healthy people across ages. Overall study results and limits: Unsorted PBMCs prevented conclusive naive versus antigen-experienced comparison. Researchers judged that diversity estimates from one million T cells fell short of true values. For the donors, CMV status was unknown and possibly confounded expanded clonotype changes. Per million T cells, TCR beta diversity dropped roughly linearly as age increased.

Trimming removed 5 bases from V and 8 bases from J, with 11 bases in between. Germline loops: CDR1 DFQATT, CDR2 SNEGSKA (reference sequence). This CDR3 is built from 11 residues. Using a J-beta primer mix together with a sample-barcoded 5' primer, a second PCR was run for about 6 to 11 cycles. TCRdb re-analysed the 5' RACE reads in MiXCR, keeping a single row per CDR3 protein. This table has around 2 million distinct CDR3 sequences, approximately 40% appearing once. Material for sequencing was blood. The TCR was taken from a human donor in good health. The V call is TRBV20-1, the J call TRBJ2-3, with a weak D call TRBD2 (5 bases). Written as DNA, the CDR3 is TGCAGTGCTCCCCGGGGTGCTACGCAGTATTTT. This gives the protein CSAPRGATQYF.